This entry concerns a single TCR beta chain. This record belongs to a study of CD8 T cells in Susac syndrome. The T cells that were sequenced for TCR beta were CD8+ and CD4+ cells from blood. Both CD4+ and CD8+ T cells were negatively isolated, and TEMRA cells underwent FACS enrichment. cDNA came from roughly 0.53 to 1 ug RNA primed by random hexamers. TCR beta CDR3 was amplified by immunoSEQ covering 54 Vbeta and 13 Jbeta. One entry per CDR3 protein results from TCRdb running MiXCR on the immunoSEQ multiplex PCR reads. The sample consists of a few hundred thousand distinct CDR3 sequences, about 88% of them appearing once. Input material: CD8+ T cells from PBMCs. This TCR was recovered from a human donor with multiple sclerosis.

DNA for the CDR3: TGCAGTGCTAGAGATCTGGGTGAGCAGTTCTTC. This codes for CSARDLGEQFF. The chain carries TRBV20-1 and TRBJ2-1; D uncertain. The germline V and J ends were trimmed by 0 bases and 9 bases, with 6 bases remaining between them. The V gene's germline CDR1 is DFQATT and CDR2 SNEGSKA (reference sequence). CDR3 length equals 11 residues.